The entry below gives a single T cell receptor beta chain sequence along with its context. Its antigen is unidentified. Generated by immunoSEQ multiplex PCR, the TCRdb table keeps only in-frame clones and is missing some. This sample carries about 320,000 clones, about 82% of them seen once, and the ten largest clones take approximately 2.1%. The treatment was: around 19 received Ad26.COV2.S at low or high dose, single or two shots; five or six received placebo; per-sample allocation not given. Samples analyzed were those drawn on day 63 after the first vaccine or placebo injection. In Boston, an adult donor aged 18-55 years took part. The sample belongs to a study of Ad26.COV2.S vaccination and SARS-CoV-2 variants. Points from the study as a whole: In TCR breadth and depth analyses, total T cell responses may have been underestimated. With respect to non-spike TCR breadth, vaccine and placebo recipients were similar. Reportedly, spike-specific CD8+ and CD4+ T cell responses achieved substantial breadth once vaccination had taken place.

The CDR3 is 13 residues long. Per the germline V gene, CDR1 is SQVTM and CDR2 is ANQGSEA. Trimming removed 7 bases at V and 1 base at J, with 13 bases between. The sample was peripheral blood, taken in a trial of Ad26.COV2.S vaccine versus placebo. The receptor was isolated from a person between 18 and 65 years old who received the Ad26.COV2.S COVID-19 vaccine or a placebo. The chain recombines TRBV29-1 with TRBJ1-1; D ambiguous. The CDR3: CSGWWAGNTEAFF. The CDR3 DNA is TGCAGCGGCTGGTGGGCAGGGAACACTGAAGCTTTCTTT.